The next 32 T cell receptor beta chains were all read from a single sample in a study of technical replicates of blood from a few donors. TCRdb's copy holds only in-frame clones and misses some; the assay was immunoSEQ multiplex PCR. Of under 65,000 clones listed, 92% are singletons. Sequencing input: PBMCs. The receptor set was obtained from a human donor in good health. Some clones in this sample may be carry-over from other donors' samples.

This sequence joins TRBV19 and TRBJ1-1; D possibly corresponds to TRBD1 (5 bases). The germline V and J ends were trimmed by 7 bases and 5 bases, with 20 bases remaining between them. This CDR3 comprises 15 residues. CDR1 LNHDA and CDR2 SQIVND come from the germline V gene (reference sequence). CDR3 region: CASKMAESRGTEAFF. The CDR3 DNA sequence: TGTGCCAGTAAAATGGCCGAATCAAGGGGAACTGAAGCTTTCTTT. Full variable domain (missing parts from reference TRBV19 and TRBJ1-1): DGGITQSPKYLFRKEGQNVTLSCEQNLNHDAMYWYRQDPGQGLRLIYYSQIVNDFQKGDIAEGYSVSREKKESFPLTVTSAQKNPTAFYLCASKMAESRGTEAFFGQGTRLTVV.

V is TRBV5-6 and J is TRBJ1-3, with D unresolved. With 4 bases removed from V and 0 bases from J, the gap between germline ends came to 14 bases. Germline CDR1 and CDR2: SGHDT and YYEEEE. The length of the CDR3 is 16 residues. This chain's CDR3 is CASSPLKASSGNTIYF. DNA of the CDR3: TGTGCCAGCAGCCCGCTCAAAGCTTCCTCTGGAAACACCATATATTTT.

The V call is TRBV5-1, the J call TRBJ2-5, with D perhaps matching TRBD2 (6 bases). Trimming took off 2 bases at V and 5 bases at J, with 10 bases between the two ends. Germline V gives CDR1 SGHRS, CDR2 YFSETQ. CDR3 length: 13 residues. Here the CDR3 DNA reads TGCGCCAGCAGCTTTGGGGCGGGGGAGACCCAGTACTTC. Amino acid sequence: CASSFGAGETQYF.

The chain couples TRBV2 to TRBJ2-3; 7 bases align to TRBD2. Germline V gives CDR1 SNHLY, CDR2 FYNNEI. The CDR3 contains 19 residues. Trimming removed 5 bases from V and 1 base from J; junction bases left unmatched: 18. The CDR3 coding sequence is TGTGCCAGCAGTCGGTGGGGCGGGAGTTTCCTTAGGGGCACAGATACGCAGTATTTT. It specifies CASSRWGGSFLRGTDTQYF.

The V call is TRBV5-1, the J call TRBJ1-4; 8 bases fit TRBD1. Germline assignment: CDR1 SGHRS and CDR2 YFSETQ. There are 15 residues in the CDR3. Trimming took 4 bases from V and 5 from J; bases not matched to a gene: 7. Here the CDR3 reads CASSPGTGANEKLFF. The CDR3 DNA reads TGCGCCAGCAGCCCCGGGACAGGAGCAAATGAAAAACTGTTTTTT.

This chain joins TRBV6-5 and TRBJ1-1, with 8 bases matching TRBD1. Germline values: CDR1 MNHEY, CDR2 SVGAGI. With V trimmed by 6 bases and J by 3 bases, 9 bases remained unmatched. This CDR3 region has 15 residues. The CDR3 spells CASRSQGASDTEAFF. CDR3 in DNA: TGTGCCAGCAGAAGCCAGGGGGCATCGGACACTGAAGCTTTCTTT.

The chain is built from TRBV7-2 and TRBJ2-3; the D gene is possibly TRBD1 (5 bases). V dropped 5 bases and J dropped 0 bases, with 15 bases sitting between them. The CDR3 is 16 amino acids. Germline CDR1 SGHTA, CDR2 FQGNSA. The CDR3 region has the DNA TGTGCCAGCAGCCGAAGGGGAAGGGAAAGCACAGATACGCAGTATTTT. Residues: CASSRRGRESTDTQYF.

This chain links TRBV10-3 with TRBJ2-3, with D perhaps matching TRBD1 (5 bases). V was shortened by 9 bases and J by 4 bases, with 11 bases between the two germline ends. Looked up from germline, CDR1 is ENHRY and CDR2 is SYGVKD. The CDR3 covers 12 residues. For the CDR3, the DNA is TGTGCCATATCCCAAGGGGCAGATACGCAGTATTTT. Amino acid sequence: CAISQGADTQYF.

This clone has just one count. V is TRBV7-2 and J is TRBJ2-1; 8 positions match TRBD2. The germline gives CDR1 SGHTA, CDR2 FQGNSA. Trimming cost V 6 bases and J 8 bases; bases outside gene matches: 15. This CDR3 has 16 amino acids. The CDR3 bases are TGTGCCAGCAGACAGGCGGGGGGCCGTTTTTCAGATGAGCAGTTCTTC. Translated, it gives CASRQAGGRFSDEQFF. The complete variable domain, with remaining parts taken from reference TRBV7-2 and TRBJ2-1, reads GAGVSQSPSNKVTEKGKDVELRCDPISGHTALYWYRQSLGQGLEFLIYFQGNSAPDKSGLPSDRFSAERTGGSVSTLTIQRTQQEDSAVYLCASRQAGGRFSDEQFFGPGTRLTVL.

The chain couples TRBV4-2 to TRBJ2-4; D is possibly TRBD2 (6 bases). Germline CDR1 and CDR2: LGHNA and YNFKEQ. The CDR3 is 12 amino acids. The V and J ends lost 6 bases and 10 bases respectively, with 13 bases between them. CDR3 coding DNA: TGTGCCAGCAGGGGGCGGGATGGGATTCAGTACTTC. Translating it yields CASRGRDGIQYF.

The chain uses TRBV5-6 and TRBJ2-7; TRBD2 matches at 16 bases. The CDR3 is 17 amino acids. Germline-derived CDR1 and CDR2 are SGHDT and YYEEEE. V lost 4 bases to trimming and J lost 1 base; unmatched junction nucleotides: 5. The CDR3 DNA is TGTGCCAGCAGCACAGGGACTAGCGGGGGGGGGTCCTACGAGCAGTACTTC. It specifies CASSTGTSGGGSYEQYF.

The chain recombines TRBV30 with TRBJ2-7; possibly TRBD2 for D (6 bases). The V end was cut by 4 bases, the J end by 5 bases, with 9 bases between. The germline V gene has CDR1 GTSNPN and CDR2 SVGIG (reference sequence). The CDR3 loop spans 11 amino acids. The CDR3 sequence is CAWTGDHEQYF. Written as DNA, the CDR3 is TGTGCCTGGACGGGGGACCACGAGCAGTACTTC.

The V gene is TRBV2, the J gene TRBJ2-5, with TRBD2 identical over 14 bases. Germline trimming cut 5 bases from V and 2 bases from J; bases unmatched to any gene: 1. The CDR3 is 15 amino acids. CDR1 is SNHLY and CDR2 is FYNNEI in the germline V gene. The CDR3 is CASSRTSGGQETQYF. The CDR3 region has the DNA TGTGCCAGCAGTCGGACTAGCGGGGGGCAAGAGACCCAGTACTTC.

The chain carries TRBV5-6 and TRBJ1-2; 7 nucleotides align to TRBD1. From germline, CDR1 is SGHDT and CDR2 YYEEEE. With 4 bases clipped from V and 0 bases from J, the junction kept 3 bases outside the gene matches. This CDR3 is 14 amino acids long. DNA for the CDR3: TGTGCCAGCAGCACGCAGGGGGCTAACTATGGCTACACCTTC. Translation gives CASSTQGANYGYTF.

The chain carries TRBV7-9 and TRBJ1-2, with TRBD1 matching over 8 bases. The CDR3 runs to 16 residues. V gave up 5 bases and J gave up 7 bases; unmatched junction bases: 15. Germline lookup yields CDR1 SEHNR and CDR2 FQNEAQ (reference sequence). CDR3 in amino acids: CASSRGTGQGEIGYTF. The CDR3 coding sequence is TGTGCCAGCAGCCGAGGAACCGGACAGGGAGAAATTGGCTACACCTTC.

Written as DNA, the CDR3 is TGCGCCAGCAGTCTGATCTGCTCGGTCAACTATGGCTACACCTTC. It translates to CASSLICSVNYGYTF. The chain is built from TRBV23-1 and TRBJ1-2; D is undetermined. Being an ORF, TRBV23-1 has a function that is uncertain. The CDR3 is 15 residues long. Trimming shortened V by 4 bases and J by 2 bases, and 14 bases separated the two germline ends.

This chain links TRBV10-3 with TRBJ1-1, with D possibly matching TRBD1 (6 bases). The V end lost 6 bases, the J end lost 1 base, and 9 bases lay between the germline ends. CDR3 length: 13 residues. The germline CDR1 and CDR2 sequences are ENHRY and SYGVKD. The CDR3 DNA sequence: TGTGCCATCAGACCACAGGGGAACACTGAAGCTTTCTTT. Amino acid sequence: CAIRPQGNTEAFF.

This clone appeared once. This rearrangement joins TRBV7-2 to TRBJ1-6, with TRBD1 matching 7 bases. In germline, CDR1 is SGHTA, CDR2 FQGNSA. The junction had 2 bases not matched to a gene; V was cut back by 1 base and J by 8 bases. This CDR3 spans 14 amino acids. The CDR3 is CASSLVQGYSPLHF. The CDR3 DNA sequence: TGTGCCAGCAGCTTAGTACAGGGGTATTCACCCCTCCACTTT. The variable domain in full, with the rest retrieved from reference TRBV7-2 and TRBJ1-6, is GAGVSQSPSNKVTEKGKDVELRCDPISGHTALYWYRQSLGQGLEFLIYFQGNSAPDKSGLPSDRFSAERTGGSVSTLTIQRTQQEDSAVYLCASSLVQGYSPLHFGNGTRLTVT.

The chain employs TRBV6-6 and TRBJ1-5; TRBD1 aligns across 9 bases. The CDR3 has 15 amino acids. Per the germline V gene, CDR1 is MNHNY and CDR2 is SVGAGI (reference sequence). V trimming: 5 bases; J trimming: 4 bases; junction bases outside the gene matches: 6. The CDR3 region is CASSQRDRDNQPQHF. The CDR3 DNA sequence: TGTGCCAGCAGTCAAAGGGACAGGGATAATCAGCCCCAGCATTTT.

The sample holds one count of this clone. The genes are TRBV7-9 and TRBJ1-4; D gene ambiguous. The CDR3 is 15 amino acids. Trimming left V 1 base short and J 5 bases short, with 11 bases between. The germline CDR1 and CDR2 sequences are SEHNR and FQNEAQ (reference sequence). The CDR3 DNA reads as TGTGCCAGCAGCTTAGGCTCAGGCGGGAATGAAAAACTGTTTTTT. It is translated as CASSLGSGGNEKLFF.

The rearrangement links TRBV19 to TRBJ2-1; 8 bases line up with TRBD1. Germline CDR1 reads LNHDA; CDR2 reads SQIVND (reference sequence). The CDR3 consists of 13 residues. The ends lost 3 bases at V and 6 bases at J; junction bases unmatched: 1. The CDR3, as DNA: TGTGCCAGTAGTATCGACAGGGGCAATGAGCAGTTCTTC. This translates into CASSIDRGNEQFF.

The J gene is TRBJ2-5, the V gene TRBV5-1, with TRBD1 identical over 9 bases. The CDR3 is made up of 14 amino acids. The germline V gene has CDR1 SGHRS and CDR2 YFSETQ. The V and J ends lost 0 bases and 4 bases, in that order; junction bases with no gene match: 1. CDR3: CASSLGTGVETQYF. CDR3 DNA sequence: TGCGCCAGCAGCTTGGGGACAGGGGTAGAGACCCAGTACTTC.

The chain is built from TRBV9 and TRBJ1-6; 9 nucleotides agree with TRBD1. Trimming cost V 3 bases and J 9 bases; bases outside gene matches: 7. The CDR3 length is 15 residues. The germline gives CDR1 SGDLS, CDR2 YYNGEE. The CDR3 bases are TGTGCCAGCAGCGCAACGGGACAGGGAGGTTCACCCCTCCACTTT. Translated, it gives CASSATGQGGSPLHF.

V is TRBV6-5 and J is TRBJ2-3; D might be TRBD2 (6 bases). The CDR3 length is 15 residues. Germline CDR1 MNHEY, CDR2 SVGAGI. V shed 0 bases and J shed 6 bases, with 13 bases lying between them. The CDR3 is CASSYSRGFTDTQYF. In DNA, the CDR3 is TGTGCCAGCAGTTACTCGCGGGGATTCACGGATACGCAGTATTTT.

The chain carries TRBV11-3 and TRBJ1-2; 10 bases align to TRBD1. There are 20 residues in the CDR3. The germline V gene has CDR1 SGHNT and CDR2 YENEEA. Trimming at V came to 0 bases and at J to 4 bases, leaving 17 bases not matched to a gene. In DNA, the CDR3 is TGTGCCAGCAGCTTAGAGTACACCTCGACAGGGGGCGCCAAGAGCTATGGCTACACCTTC. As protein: CASSLEYTSTGGAKSYGYTF.

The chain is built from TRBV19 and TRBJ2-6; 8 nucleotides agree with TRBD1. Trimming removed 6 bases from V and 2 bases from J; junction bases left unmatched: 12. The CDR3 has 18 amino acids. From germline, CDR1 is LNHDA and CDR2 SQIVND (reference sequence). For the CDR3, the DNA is TGTGCCAGTAGCCCCGACCTAGGACAGGGCACTGGGGCCAACGTCCTGACTTTC. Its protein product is CASSPDLGQGTGANVLTF.

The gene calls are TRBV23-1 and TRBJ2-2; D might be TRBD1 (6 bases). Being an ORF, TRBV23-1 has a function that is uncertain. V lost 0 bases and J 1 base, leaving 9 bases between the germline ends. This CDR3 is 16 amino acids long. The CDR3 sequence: CASSQSGTLNTGELFF. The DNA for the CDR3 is TGCGCCAGCAGTCAATCCGGGACACTGAACACCGGGGAGCTGTTTTTT.

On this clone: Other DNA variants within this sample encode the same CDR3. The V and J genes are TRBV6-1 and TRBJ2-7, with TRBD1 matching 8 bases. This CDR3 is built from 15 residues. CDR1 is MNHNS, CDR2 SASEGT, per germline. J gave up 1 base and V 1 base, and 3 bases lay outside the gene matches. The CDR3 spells CASSEGQGPSYEQYF. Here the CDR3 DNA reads TGTGCCAGCAGTGAAGGACAGGGGCCATCCTACGAGCAGTACTTC.

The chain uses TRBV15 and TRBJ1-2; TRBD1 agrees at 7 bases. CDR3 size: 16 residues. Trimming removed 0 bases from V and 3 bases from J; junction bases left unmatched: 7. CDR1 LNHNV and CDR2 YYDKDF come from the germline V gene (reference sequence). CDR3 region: CATSRDGTEIYYGYTF. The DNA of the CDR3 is TGTGCCACCAGCAGAGACGGGACAGAGATTTACTATGGCTACACCTTC.

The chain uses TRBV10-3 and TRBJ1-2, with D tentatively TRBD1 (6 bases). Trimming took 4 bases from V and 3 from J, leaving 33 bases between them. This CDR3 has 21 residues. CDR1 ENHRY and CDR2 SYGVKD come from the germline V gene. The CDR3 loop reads CAISGVGGGQKLGNMDYGYTF. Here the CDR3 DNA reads TGTGCCATCAGTGGCGTTGGGGGGGGCCAGAAGCTAGGAAATATGGACTATGGCTACACCTTC.

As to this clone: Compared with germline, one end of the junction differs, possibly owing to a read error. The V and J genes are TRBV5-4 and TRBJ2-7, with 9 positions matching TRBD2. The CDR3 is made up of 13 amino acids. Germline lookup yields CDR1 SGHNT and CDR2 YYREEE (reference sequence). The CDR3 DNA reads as TGTGCCAGCAGCTCTGGGACTAGCCGTATGGATGCCTTC. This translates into CASSSGTSRMDAF. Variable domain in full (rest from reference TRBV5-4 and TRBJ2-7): ETGVTQSPTHLIKTRGQQVTLRCSSQSGHNTVSWYQQALGQGPQFIFQYYREEENGRGNFPPRFSGLQFPNYSSELNVNALELDDSALYLCASSSGTSRMDAFGPGTRLTVT.

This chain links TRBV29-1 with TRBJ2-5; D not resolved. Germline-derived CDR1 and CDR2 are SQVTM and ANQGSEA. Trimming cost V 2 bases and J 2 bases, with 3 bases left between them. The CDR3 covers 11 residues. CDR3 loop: CSVEQQETQYF. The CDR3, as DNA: TGCAGCGTTGAACAGCAAGAGACCCAGTACTTC.